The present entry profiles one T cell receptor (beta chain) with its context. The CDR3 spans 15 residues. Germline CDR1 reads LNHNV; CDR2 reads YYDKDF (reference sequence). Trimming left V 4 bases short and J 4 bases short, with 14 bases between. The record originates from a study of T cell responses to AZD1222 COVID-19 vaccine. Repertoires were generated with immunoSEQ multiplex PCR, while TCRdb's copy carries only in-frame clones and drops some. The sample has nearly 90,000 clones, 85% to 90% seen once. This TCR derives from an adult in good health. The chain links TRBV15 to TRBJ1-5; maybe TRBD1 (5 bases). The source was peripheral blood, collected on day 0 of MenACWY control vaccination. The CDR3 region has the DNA TGTGCCACCAGCATTTCCCGGGACCATAATCAGCCCCAGCATTTT. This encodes CATSISRDHNQPQHF.